One sample yielded the 27 T cell receptor beta chains listed below, sequenced in a study of technical replicates of blood from several donors. Assay used: immunoSEQ multiplex PCR; TCRdb lists only in-frame clones, some missing. This table holds around 58,000 clones, about 86% found once. The sample consisted of PBMCs. These receptors all come from a human donor in good health. Some clones in this sample may be carry-over from other donors' samples.

This clone was seen just once. The V gene is TRBV5-4, the J gene TRBJ2-7; 12 bases map to TRBD1. This CDR3 comprises 15 residues. The V gene end was trimmed by 4 bases and the J gene end by 5 bases; junction bases not matched to a gene: 7. Germline V gene data show CDR1 as SGHNT and CDR2 as YYREEE (reference sequence). The CDR3 DNA sequence: TGTGCCAGCAGCAGCCGGGACAGGGGGCGGAACGAGCAGTACTTC. This encodes CASSSRDRGRNEQYF.

For the CDR3, the DNA is TGTGCCAGCAGCCTCGGACAGGAACCCCCCTACGAGCAGTACTTC. Translation gives CASSLGQEPPYEQYF. The chain couples TRBV6-5 to TRBJ2-7; TRBD1 agrees at 7 bases. Trimming cost V 6 bases and J 2 bases; bases outside gene matches: 10. This CDR3 region has 15 residues. Looked up from germline, CDR1 is MNHEY and CDR2 is SVGAGI.

The V gene is TRBV4-2, the J gene TRBJ2-1, with 7 bases that match TRBD2. The CDR3 totals 16 residues. Germline V gene lookup returns CDR1 LGHNA and CDR2 YNFKEQ. The junction had 10 bases not matched to a gene; V was cut back by 1 base and J by 7 bases. CDR3 sequence (DNA): TGTGCCAGCAGCCAAGTGGGAGGGATGGGTACAAATGAGCAGTTCTTC. Protein sequence: CASSQVGGMGTNEQFF.

This clone was picked up one time. This chain connects TRBV9 to TRBJ2-1; D possibly corresponds to TRBD1 (6 bases). This CDR3 has 13 residues. Germline V lookup: CDR1 SGDLS, CDR2 YYNGEE. V was cut by 4 bases and J by 4 bases, with 9 bases left in between. CDR3 DNA: TGTGCCAGCAGCCGTAGGGGGTACAATGAGCAGTTCTTC. As protein: CASSRRGYNEQFF.

The chain couples TRBV25-1 to TRBJ2-5; TRBD2 matches at 7 bases. Trimming cost V 6 bases and J 4 bases; bases outside gene matches: 8. Looked up from germline, CDR1 is MGHDK and CDR2 is SYGVNS. The CDR3 length is 14 residues. CDR3 sequence (DNA): TGTGCCAGCAGCCAGTGGGAGGGGTTAGAGACCCAGTACTTC. This gives the protein CASSQWEGLETQYF.

The chain has TRBV2 and TRBJ2-2, with D possibly being TRBD2 (5 bases). The V end lost 4 bases, the J end lost 1 base, and 10 bases lay between the germline ends. The CDR3 has 15 amino acids. Germline V gene data show CDR1 as SNHLY and CDR2 as FYNNEI. CDR3 region: CASSVEGLNTGELFF. The CDR3 DNA reads TGTGCCAGCAGTGTCGAGGGTCTGAACACCGGGGAGCTGTTTTTT.

This clone has just one count. CDR3: CASSQAPTGPRPAFF. DNA for the CDR3: TGCGCCAGCAGCCAAGCTCCGACAGGCCCTCGTCCGGCTTTCTTT. The rearrangement joins TRBV4-3 to TRBJ1-1; tentative D call: TRBD1 (6 bases). Germline lookup yields CDR1 LGHNA and CDR2 YSLEER. CDR3 length: 15 residues. With 1 base removed from V and 11 bases from J, the gap between germline ends came to 20 bases.

The V call is TRBV12-5, the J call TRBJ1-5; 9 positions agree with TRBD1. This CDR3 is built from 13 residues. Trimming at V came to 6 bases and at J to 4 bases, leaving 1 base not matched to a gene. Germline-derived CDR1 and CDR2 are LGHNT and FRNRAP. CDR3 coding DNA: TGTGCTAGTGGACAGGGGGCAAATCAGCCCCAGCATTTT. It specifies CASGQGANQPQHF. The variable domain in full, completed from reference TRBV12-5 and TRBJ1-5, reads DARVTQTPRHKVTEMGQEVTMRCQPILGHNTVFWYRQTMMQGLELLAYFRNRAPLDDSGMPKDRFSAEMPDATLATLKIQPSEPRDSAVYFCASGQGANQPQHFGDGTRLSIL.

This clone was found once. This chain joins TRBV7-8 and TRBJ2-3, with 8 bases matching TRBD2. Per germline, CDR1 SGHVS and CDR2 FQNEAQ. The CDR3 has 20 amino acids. Germline trimming cut 1 base from V and 1 base from J; bases unmatched to any gene: 16. Written as DNA, the CDR3 is TGTGCCAGCAGCTTAGATCTCGGCGGGGGGAACACCGGACGCACAGATACGCAGTATTTT. This codes for CASSLDLGGGNTGRTDTQYF.

The chain joins TRBV5-8 to TRBJ1-6, with TRBD1 matching over 7 bases. V shed 4 bases, J shed 1 base, and the junction held 11 bases outside the gene matches. Germline-derived CDR1 and CDR2 are SGHTS and YDEGEE. The CDR3 length is 18 residues. CDR3 loop: CASSMGQLGGSYNSPLHF. The CDR3 DNA sequence: TGTGCCAGCAGCATGGGACAGCTCGGGGGGTCCTATAATTCACCCCTCCACTTT.

This chain links TRBV5-6 with TRBJ1-1, with 7 bases aligning to TRBD1. V lost 4 bases to trimming and J lost 6 bases; unmatched junction nucleotides: 12. This CDR3 comprises 15 residues. Germline V gives CDR1 SGHDT, CDR2 YYEEEE. The CDR3 protein is CASSGDSLGSAEAFF. The CDR3 nucleotides are TGTGCCAGCAGCGGGGACAGTCTAGGGTCGGCTGAAGCTTTCTTT.

The chain uses TRBV7-3 and TRBJ1-2; unclear D gene. V shed 5 bases and J shed 6 bases, with 13 bases lying between them. The CDR3 sequence is 13 residues long. Germline assignment: CDR1 SGHTA and CDR2 FQGTGA. The CDR3 protein is CASSTSRSHGYTF. CDR3 DNA sequence: TGTGCCAGCAGCACATCCCGAAGTCATGGCTACACCTTC. Together with reference TRBV7-3 and TRBJ1-2, the CDR3 gives the full variable domain: GAGVSQTPSNKVTEKGKYVELRCDPISGHTALYWYRQSLGQGPEFLIYFQGTGAADDSGLPNDRFFAVRPEGSVSTLKIQRTERGDSAVYLCASSTSRSHGYTFGSGTRLTVV.

J is TRBJ1-1 and V is TRBV18; weak D call: TRBD1 (5 bases). The V end lost 1 base, the J end lost 0 bases, and 6 bases lay between the germline ends. Per germline, CDR1 KGHSH and CDR2 LQKENI. The CDR3 is 14 residues long. CDR3 sequence: CASSPQGLNTEAFF. In nucleotides, the CDR3 is TGTGCCAGCTCACCACAGGGGTTGAACACTGAAGCTTTCTTT. Full variable domain (outside the CDR3, taken from reference TRBV18 and TRBJ1-1): NAGVMQNPRHLVRRRGQEARLRCSPMKGHSHVYWYRQLPEEGLKFMVYLQKENIIDESGMPKERFSAEFPKEGPSILRIQQVVRGDSAAYFCASSPQGLNTEAFFGQGTRLTVV.

Written as DNA, the CDR3 is TGCGCCAGCAGCCAAGATCGAATTTTTGGACTTGAAGCTTTCTTT. It is translated as CASSQDRIFGLEAFF. This sequence joins TRBV4-3 and TRBJ1-1; D ambiguous. Trimming took off 0 bases at V and 7 bases at J, with 15 bases between the two ends. CDR3 length: 15 residues. The germline V gene encodes CDR1 LGHNA and CDR2 YSLEER.

This clone was recorded once. The chain carries TRBV5-4 and TRBJ1-1; 11 nucleotides agree with TRBD1. CDR3 length: 15 residues. Germline CDR1 reads SGHNT; CDR2 reads YYREEE (reference sequence). The J segment lost 3 bases and the V segment lost 4 bases, leaving 5 bases of the junction unmatched. The CDR3 is CASSDGQGAYTEAFF. The CDR3, as DNA: TGTGCCAGCAGCGACGGACAGGGGGCTTACACTGAAGCTTTCTTT.

The V gene is TRBV7-6, the J gene TRBJ2-3; a weak D match, TRBD2 (6 bases). This CDR3 spans 17 amino acids. Germline loops: CDR1 SGHVS, CDR2 FNYEAQ. The ends were cut back, 5 bases at V and 7 bases at J, with 25 bases in the middle. The CDR3 region has the DNA TGTGCCAGCAGCGCCCTAGGGCGGGGACCTGTACGTAATACGCAGTATTTT. Amino acids: CASSALGRGPVRNTQYF.

The chain links TRBV30 to TRBJ1-6; 7 bases line up with TRBD1. CDR3 size: 13 residues. The V and J ends lost 8 bases and 7 bases, in that order; junction bases with no gene match: 8. Germline lookup yields CDR1 GTSNPN and CDR2 SVGIG (reference sequence). The CDR3 protein is CARAETGNSPLHF. In DNA form, the CDR3 reads TGTGCCCGGGCCGAGACAGGGAATTCACCCCTCCACTTT.

This clone occurred once. J is TRBJ1-3 and V is TRBV7-9; 9 nucleotides match TRBD1. The germline gives CDR1 SEHNR, CDR2 FQNEAQ (reference sequence). There are 18 residues in the CDR3. V dropped 5 bases and J dropped 1; count of bases not matched to a gene: 12. The DNA for the CDR3 is TGTGCCAGCAGCCTCTCCTCGGACAGGGGATTATCTGGAAACACCATATATTTT. Translating it yields CASSLSSDRGLSGNTIYF.

The rearrangement links TRBV12-5 to TRBJ1-5; TRBD1 matches 8 bases. Losses at the gene ends were 7 bases for V and 6 bases for J; bases not matched to a gene: 5. The CDR3 runs 13 residues. Germline V gene lookup returns CDR1 LGHNT and CDR2 FRNRAP. In DNA form, the CDR3 reads TGTGCTAGTGTCGGGACAGGAGGTCAGCCCCAGCATTTT. This encodes CASVGTGGQPQHF.

The chain combines TRBV18 with TRBJ2-7, with a possible D match to TRBD2 (6 bases). The V gene lost 10 bases and the J gene lost 7 bases, with 20 bases spanning the gap. Germline CDR1 and CDR2: KGHSH and LQKENI. The CDR3 has 13 amino acids. The chain's CDR3 is CATSSSEGSEQYF. The CDR3 nucleotides read TGTGCCACTTCGAGTTCGGAGGGGAGTGAGCAGTACTTC.

This chain uses TRBV4-2 with TRBJ1-2; perhaps TRBD1 as D (6 bases). The V gene's germline CDR1 is LGHNA and CDR2 YNFKEQ. V was cut by 2 bases and J by 1 base, with 8 bases left in between. The length of the CDR3 is 14 residues. The DNA for the CDR3 is TGTGCCAGCAGCCAAAGGACAGATAACTATGGCTACACCTTC. It yields the protein CASSQRTDNYGYTF.

V gene TRBV7-8 combines with J gene TRBJ2-7, with D possibly TRBD2 on 7 matching bases. Germline CDR1 is SGHVS and CDR2 is FQNEAQ. Trimming pared 6 bases from V and 0 bases from J, leaving 15 bases between. This CDR3 is 15 amino acids long. The CDR3 region has the DNA TGTGCCAGCAGGTCTCGCGGGGGCAACTCCTACGAGCAGTACTTC. Translating it yields CASRSRGGNSYEQYF.

Only one count was recorded for this clone. This chain uses TRBV7-2 with TRBJ1-1, with D tentatively TRBD1 (6 bases). This CDR3 has 14 residues. V lost 6 bases, J lost 0 bases, and 11 bases lay in between. Germline V gene lookup returns CDR1 SGHTA and CDR2 FQGNSA. The CDR3 is CASRRGHLNTEAFF. The CDR3 DNA is TGTGCCAGCAGACGGGGACATTTGAACACTGAAGCTTTCTTT.

The rearrangement uses TRBV9 and TRBJ2-1; D is possibly TRBD2 (7 bases). The length of the CDR3 is 14 residues. Trimming shortened V by 4 bases and J by 7 bases, and 15 bases separated the two germline ends. The germline gives CDR1 SGDLS, CDR2 YYNGEE. The CDR3 region has the DNA TGTGCCAGCAGCCCGGGGGCGGGAGTGAATGAGCAGTTCTTC. It codes for CASSPGAGVNEQFF. Full variable domain (missing parts from reference TRBV9 and TRBJ2-1): DSGVTQTPKHLITATGQRVTLRCSPRSGDLSVYWYQQSLDQGLQFLIQYYNGEERAKGNILERFSAQQFPDLHSELNLSSLELGDSALYFCASSPGAGVNEQFFGPGTRLTVL.

This sequence joins TRBV7-2 and TRBJ1-6; D is perhaps TRBD1 (6 bases). V was pared by 5 bases and J by 9 bases, with 11 bases between. The CDR3 consists of 13 residues. Germline values: CDR1 SGHTA, CDR2 FQGNSA. The CDR3 nucleotides read TGTGCCAGCAGCCTACCCAGGGGTTCACCCCTCCACTTT. Amino acid sequence: CASSLPRGSPLHF.

This chain joins TRBV6-5 and TRBJ1-5; D call uncertain. The ends were cut back, 8 bases at V and 2 bases at J, with 13 bases in the middle. Germline CDR1 reads MNHEY; CDR2 reads SVGAGI. This CDR3 has 14 amino acids. The CDR3 DNA sequence: TGTGCCAGCTCAGCGGCTTTAGGCAATCAGCCCCAGCATTTT. It yields the protein CASSAALGNQPQHF.

The rearrangement links TRBV10-3 to TRBJ2-3, with 8 positions matching TRBD1. Looked up from germline, CDR1 is ENHRY and CDR2 is SYGVKD. V lost 5 bases and J lost 4; bases outside the gene matches: 11. There are 16 residues in the CDR3. The CDR3: CAISTTLDRDPDTQYF. Written as DNA, the CDR3 is TGTGCCATCAGTACAACCTTGGACAGGGATCCAGATACGCAGTATTTT.